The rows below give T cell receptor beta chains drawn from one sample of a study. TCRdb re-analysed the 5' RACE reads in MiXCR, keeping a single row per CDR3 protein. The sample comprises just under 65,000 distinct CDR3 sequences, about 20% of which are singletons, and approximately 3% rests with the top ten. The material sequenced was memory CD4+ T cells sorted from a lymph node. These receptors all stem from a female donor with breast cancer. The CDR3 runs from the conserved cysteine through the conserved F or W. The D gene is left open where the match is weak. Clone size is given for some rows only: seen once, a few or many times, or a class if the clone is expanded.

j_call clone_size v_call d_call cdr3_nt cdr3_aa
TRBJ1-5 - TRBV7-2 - TGTGCCAGCAGCGCCTCGTTGGGTCAGCCCCAGCATTTT CASSASLGQPQHF
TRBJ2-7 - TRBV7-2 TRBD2 TGTGCCAGCAGCGCTAGAAAAGGGACTAGCGGAGCTAACGAGCAGTACTTC CASSARKGTSGANEQYF
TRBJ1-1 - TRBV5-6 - TGTGCCAGCAGCTTAAGGGAGGACACTGAAGCTTTCTTT CASSLREDTEAFF
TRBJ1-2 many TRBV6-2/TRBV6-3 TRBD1 TGTGCCAGCAGTACCCCGGACAGGGCCTATGGCTACACCTTC CASSTPDRAYGYTF
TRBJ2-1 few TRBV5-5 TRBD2 TGTGCCAGCAGCATGACTAGCGACTCCTACAATGAGCAGTTCTTC CASSMTSDSYNEQFF
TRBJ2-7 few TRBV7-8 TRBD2 TGTGCCAGCAGCTTACGCGGGGGTGGCGAGCAGTACTTC CASSLRGGGEQYF
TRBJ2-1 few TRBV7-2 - TGTGCCAGCAGCTTCCAGACTATTTATAATGAGCAGTTCTTC CASSFQTIYNEQFF
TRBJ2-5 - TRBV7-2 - TGTGCCAGCAGCTTGAGACGAGAGGAGACCCAGTACTTC CASSLRREETQYF
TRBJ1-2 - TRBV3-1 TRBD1 TGTGCCACCGGACAGGGCGGCGGCTACACCTTC CATGQGGGYTF
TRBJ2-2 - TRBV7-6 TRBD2 TGTGCCAGCAGCAGGACTAGCGGGAGGTCCGGGGAGCTGTTTTTT CASSRTSGRSGELFF
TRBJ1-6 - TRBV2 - TGTGCCCTAGGGCGTCCTAATTCACCCCTCCACTTT CALGRPNSPLHF
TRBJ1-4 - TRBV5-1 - TGCGCCAGCAGCTTGGAGCGGGAGGAAAAACTGTTTTTT CASSLEREEKLFF
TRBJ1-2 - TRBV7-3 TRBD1 TGTGCCAGCAGCTCCCCCGGGACAGCTAACTATGGCTACACCTTC CASSSPGTANYGYTF
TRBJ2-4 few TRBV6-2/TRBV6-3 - TGTGCCAGCAGTAAGTGGGAACCCAAAAACATTCAGCACTTC CASSKWEPKNIQHF
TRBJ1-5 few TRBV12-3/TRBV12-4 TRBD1 TGTGCCTGCAGCTACGACAGGGGGGATCAGCCCCAGCATTTT CACSYDRGDQPQHF
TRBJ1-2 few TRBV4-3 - TGCGCCAGCAGCCAAGAAGGGTCGACAGGCTATGGCTACACCTTC CASSQEGSTGYGYTF
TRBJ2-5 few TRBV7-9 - TGTGCCAGCAGCTTCACCACGGAGGCGACCCAGTACTTC CASSFTTEATQYF